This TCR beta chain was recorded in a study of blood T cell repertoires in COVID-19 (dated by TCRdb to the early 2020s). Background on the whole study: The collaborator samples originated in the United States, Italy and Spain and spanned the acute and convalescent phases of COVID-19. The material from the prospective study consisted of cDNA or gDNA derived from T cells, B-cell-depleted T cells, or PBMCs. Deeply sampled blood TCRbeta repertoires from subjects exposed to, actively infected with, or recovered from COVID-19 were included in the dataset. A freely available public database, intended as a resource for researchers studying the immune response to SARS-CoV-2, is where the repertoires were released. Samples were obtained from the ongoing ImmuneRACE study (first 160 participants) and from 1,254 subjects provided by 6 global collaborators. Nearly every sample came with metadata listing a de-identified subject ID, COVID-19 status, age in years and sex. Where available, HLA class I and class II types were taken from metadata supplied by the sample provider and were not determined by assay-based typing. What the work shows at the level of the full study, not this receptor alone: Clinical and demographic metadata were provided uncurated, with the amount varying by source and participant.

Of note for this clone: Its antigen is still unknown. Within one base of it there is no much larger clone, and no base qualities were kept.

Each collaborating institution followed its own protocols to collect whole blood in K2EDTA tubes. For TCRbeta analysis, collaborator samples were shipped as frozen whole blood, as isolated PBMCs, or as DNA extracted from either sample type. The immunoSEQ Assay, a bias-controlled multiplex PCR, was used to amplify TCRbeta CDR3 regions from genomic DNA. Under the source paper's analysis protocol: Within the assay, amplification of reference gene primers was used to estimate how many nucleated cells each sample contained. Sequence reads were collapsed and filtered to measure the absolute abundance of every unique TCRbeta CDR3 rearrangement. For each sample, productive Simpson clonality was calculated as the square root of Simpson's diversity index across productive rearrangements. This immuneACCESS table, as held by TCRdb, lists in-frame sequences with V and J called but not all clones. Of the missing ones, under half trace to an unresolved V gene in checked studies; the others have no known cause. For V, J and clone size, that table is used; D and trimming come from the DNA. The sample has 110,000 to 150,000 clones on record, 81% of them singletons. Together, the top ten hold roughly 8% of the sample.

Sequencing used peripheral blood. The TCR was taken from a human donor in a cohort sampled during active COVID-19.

The CDR3 reads CASSQVGSADTQYF. The bases are TGTGCCAGCAGCCAAGTCGGGAGCGCAGATACGCAGTATTTT. The V and J segments used are TRBV3-1 (or the pseudogene TRBV3-2) and TRBJ2-3; TRBD2 is a possible D gene, resting on 6 matching bases. The CDR3 runs 14 residues from the cysteine to the phenylalanine. The CDR3 DNA has 42 bases and is translated from base 1. The V end loses 1 base and the J end loses 4 bases, and a stretch of 9 bases separates them. The germline V gene (reference sequence) sets CDR1 to LGHDT and CDR2 to YNNKEL.